Following are 27 T cell receptor beta chains from one sample sequenced in a study of cytomegalovirus exposure and HLA in healthy donors. PCR involved 60 Vbeta and 13 Jbeta primers. Sequencing used immunoSEQ multiplex PCR; TCRdb keeps in-frame clones, though not all of them. Of about 200,000 clones detected, just under 70% appear once; the ten largest clones hold less than 3%. The sample taken for sequencing was PBMCs. The source of these receptors is a man aged 35 to 55 in good health and CMV-seropositive.

The V call is TRBV9, the J call TRBJ1-1; the D gene is possibly TRBD1 (5 bases). The V end lost 4 bases, the J end lost 1 base, and 11 bases lay between the germline ends. The CDR3 runs 14 residues. Germline-derived CDR1 and CDR2 are SGDLS and YYNGEE. The CDR3 spells CASSLQDGNTEAFF. The DNA of the CDR3 is TGTGCCAGCAGCTTACAGGACGGGAACACTGAAGCTTTCTTT.

This chain uses TRBV19 with TRBJ2-2; D is possibly TRBD1 (8 bases). The CDR3 spans 15 residues. Germline V gene sequence: CDR1 LNHDA, CDR2 SQIVND (reference sequence). The V and J ends lost 3 bases and 4 bases respectively, with 12 bases between them. CDR3 amino acids: CASSITGGGTGELFF. The CDR3 DNA follows: TGTGCCAGTAGTATTACAGGGGGGGGCACCGGGGAGCTGTTTTTT.

This clone was observed a handful of times. The CDR3 coding sequence is TGTGCCAGCCGCCAGGGGAACACCGGGGAGCTGTTTTTT. Its translation: CASRQGNTGELFF. This sequence joins TRBV18 and TRBJ2-2, with D possibly being TRBD1 (5 bases). Per the germline V gene, CDR1 is KGHSH and CDR2 is LQKENI. The CDR3 consists of 13 residues. Trimming cost V 8 bases and J 1 base, with 8 bases left between them. Supplemented by reference TRBV18 and TRBJ2-2, the full variable domain reads NAGVMQNPRHLVRRRGQEARLRCSPMKGHSHVYWYRQLPEEGLKFMVYLQKENIIDESGMPKERFSAEFPKEGPSILRIQQVVRGDSAAYFCASRQGNTGELFFGEGSRLTVL.

This clone was detected ten times or more. The gene calls are TRBV5-5 and TRBJ1-4, with TRBD1 matching over 10 bases. The V gene's germline CDR1 is SGHKS and CDR2 YYEKEE (reference sequence). This CDR3 contains 15 residues. Trimming removed 5 bases from V and 3 bases from J; junction bases left unmatched: 4. Written as DNA, the CDR3 is TGTGCCAGCAGAAAAGGGACAGGGGCTAATGAAAAACTGTTTTTT. Translating gives CASRKGTGANEKLFF.

This chain connects TRBV27 to TRBJ1-6; D is undetermined. Trimming stripped 2 bases from V and 1 base from J, with 3 bases between. Germline-derived CDR1 and CDR2 are MNHEY and SMNVEV (reference sequence). The CDR3 loop spans 14 amino acids. The CDR3 reads CASSLTSYNSPLHF. CDR3 sequence (DNA): TGTGCCAGCAGTTTAACTTCCTATAATTCACCCCTCCACTTT.

This rearrangement joins TRBV28 to TRBJ1-6; a possible D gene is TRBD1 (6 bases). Germline V lookup: CDR1 MDHEN, CDR2 SYDVKM. The CDR3 loop spans 17 amino acids. Trimming stripped 11 bases from V and 7 bases from J, with 27 bases between. Here the CDR3 DNA reads TGTGCCGGCCGGGGGGGCACAGGTCTCGCCGGGAATTCACCCCTCCACTTT. The encoded protein is CAGRGGTGLAGNSPLHF.

Worth noting for this clone: This specimen includes other DNA sequences encoding the same CDR3. The chain recombines TRBV10-2 with TRBJ2-7, with D unresolved. Trimming left V 4 bases short and J 2 bases short, with 6 bases between. The CDR3 is made up of 12 amino acids. The germline V gene has CDR1 WSHSY and CDR2 SAAADI. The CDR3 here is CASSGAAYEQYF. In DNA, the CDR3 is TGCGCCAGCAGTGGAGCCGCCTACGAGCAGTACTTC.

A single count supports this clone. The chain employs TRBV5-6 and TRBJ1-2; tentatively, D is TRBD1 (6 bases). The CDR3 is made up of 12 amino acids. Looked up from germline, CDR1 is SGHDT and CDR2 is YYEEEE. The V and J ends lost 4 bases and 4 bases respectively, with 8 bases between them. This chain's CDR3 is CASSGRGYGYTF. The DNA of the CDR3 is TGTGCCAGCAGCGGCAGGGGCTATGGCTACACCTTC.

The rearrangement uses TRBV7-6 and TRBJ2-1; TRBD2 might be the D (6 bases). The CDR3 totals 15 residues. Germline V gives CDR1 SGHVS, CDR2 FNYEAQ. Trimming cost V 4 bases and J 7 bases, with 17 bases left between them. In DNA, the CDR3 is TGTGCCAGCAGCTCCATTTCCGGGGGAGTTAATGAGCAGTTCTTC. Protein: CASSSISGGVNEQFF.

This chain uses TRBV7-8 with TRBJ1-1; tentatively, D is TRBD1 (5 bases). This CDR3 contains 14 residues. Trimming took off 7 bases at V and 2 bases at J, with 14 bases between the two ends. In germline, CDR1 is SGHVS, CDR2 FQNEAQ. This CDR3 reads CASIGTPSNTEAFF. The CDR3 region has the DNA TGTGCCAGCATTGGGACTCCCTCAAACACTGAAGCTTTCTTT.

The chain joins TRBV5-1 to TRBJ1-1; TRBD1 matches 9 bases. CDR3 length: 15 amino acids. V was clipped by 2 bases and J by 4 bases; unmatched bases: 6. Germline CDR1 SGHRS, CDR2 YFSETQ. The CDR3 here is CASSLQGASGTEAFF. CDR3 coding DNA: TGCGCCAGCAGCTTACAGGGGGCAAGTGGCACTGAAGCTTTCTTT.

This clone was picked up a small number of times. The rearrangement joins TRBV11-2 to TRBJ1-4; D is possibly TRBD1 (6 bases). Trimming shortened V by 5 bases and J by 4 bases, and 14 bases separated the two germline ends. CDR3 size: 15 residues. Germline CDR1 SGHAT, CDR2 FQNNGV. CDR3 in DNA: TGTGCCAGCAGCCCCGGGACACTATATAATGAAAAACTGTTTTTT. Its protein product is CASSPGTLYNEKLFF.

The chain couples TRBV2 to TRBJ2-7, with 7 bases fitting TRBD2. V lost 4 bases, J lost 0 bases, and 3 bases stayed unmatched. Germline V CDR1 and CDR2: SNHLY, FYNNEI. This CDR3 spans 14 amino acids. The CDR3: CASSAPSGSYEQYF. The CDR3 nucleotides are TGTGCCAGCAGTGCGCCTAGCGGCTCCTACGAGCAGTACTTC.

The chain uses TRBV13 and TRBJ2-3; perhaps TRBD1 as D (6 bases). The CDR3 loop spans 13 amino acids. From germline, CDR1 is PRHDT and CDR2 FYEKMQ (reference sequence). Trimming removed 5 bases from V and 11 bases from J, with 17 bases in between. DNA of the CDR3: TGTGCCAGCAGCCTCTCCGGGACACCGGAGCAGTATTTT. It is translated as CASSLSGTPEQYF.

The chain carries TRBV9 and TRBJ2-5, with D possibly matching TRBD1 (6 bases). The CDR3 contains 13 residues. Germline V gene lookup returns CDR1 SGDLS and CDR2 YYNGEE. The V gene lost 0 bases and the J gene lost 3 bases, with 6 bases spanning the gap. CDR3 residues: CASSVGQEETQYF. The CDR3, as DNA: TGTGCCAGCAGCGTAGGACAGGAAGAGACCCAGTACTTC.

This clone was counted only a few times. The gene calls are TRBV7-8 and TRBJ1-1; D is undetermined. The CDR3 length is 17 residues. Germline V gives CDR1 SGHVS, CDR2 FQNEAQ. Trimming left V 4 bases short and J 2 bases short, with 20 bases between. CDR3 sequence (DNA): TGTGCCAGCAGCTCGACGGGGTCTACGGGTTTCAACACTGAAGCTTTCTTT. Translated, it gives CASSSTGSTGFNTEAFF.

The chain links TRBV18 to TRBJ1-4, with D unclear. V shed 5 bases and J shed 7 bases, with 11 bases lying between them. CDR1 is KGHSH and CDR2 is LQKENI in the germline V gene. The length of the CDR3 is 13 residues. In DNA form, the CDR3 reads TGTGCCAGCTCAAAGGGAGGTGGTGAAAAACTGTTTTTT. It translates to CASSKGGGEKLFF.

This clone turned up a few times. V and J are TRBV19 and TRBJ1-4; the match to TRBD1 covers 7 bases. Germline trimming cut 5 bases from V and 5 bases from J; bases unmatched to any gene: 11. This CDR3 is 16 amino acids long. Per germline, CDR1 LNHDA and CDR2 SQIVND (reference sequence). DNA of the CDR3: TGTGCCAGTAGTCCAAGGGGGCGACAGCAGAATGAAAAACTGTTTTTT. It is translated as CASSPRGRQQNEKLFF.

This clone was seen a single time. This chain uses TRBV14 with TRBJ1-6, with D hard to call. Germline CDR1 is SGHDN and CDR2 is FVKESK. With 4 bases removed from V and 0 bases from J, the gap between germline ends came to 7 bases. The CDR3 has 15 amino acids. The CDR3 sequence is CASSPGSSYNSPLHF. DNA of the CDR3: TGTGCCAGCAGCCCGGGTAGCTCCTATAATTCACCCCTCCACTTT.

This chain joins TRBV11-2 and TRBJ1-1, with TRBD1 matching over 7 bases. The CDR3 runs 15 residues. Trimming cost V 5 bases and J 4 bases; bases outside gene matches: 10. Germline lookup yields CDR1 SGHAT and CDR2 FQNNGV. DNA of the CDR3: TGTGCCAGCAGCCATAAGGGGGCACAGGGCACTGAAGCTTTCTTT. This encodes CASSHKGAQGTEAFF.

The rearrangement links TRBV5-6 to TRBJ2-5, with D tentatively TRBD1 (6 bases). The better agreement between TRBJ2-7 and the DNA end casts doubt on the J call. Per germline, CDR1 SGHDT and CDR2 YYEEEE. The CDR3 runs 13 residues. CDR3 loop: CASKPTGSLEQYF. CDR3 coding DNA: TGTGCCAGCAAGCCGACAGGCTCTCTCGAGCAGTACTTC.

This clone turned up a few times. The chain uses TRBV23-1 and TRBJ1-6, with 10 bases identical to TRBD1. TRBV23-1 is classed as an ORF, of uncertain function. The CDR3 runs to 18 residues. Trimming took 6 bases from V and 9 from J; bases not matched to a gene: 17. The CDR3 nucleotides read TGCGCCAGCAGCCATACGCCACCTAGGGACAGGGGAGGTTCACCCCTCCACTTT. This translates into CASSHTPPRDRGGSPLHF.

The chain has TRBV7-6 and TRBJ2-1; unclear D gene. This CDR3 has 15 residues. Germline CDR1 and CDR2: SGHVS and FNYEAQ. Trimming removed 5 bases from V and 0 bases from J, with 11 bases in between. The CDR3 DNA reads TGTGCCAGCAGCCCAGAAAGGAGCTCCTACAATGAGCAGTTCTTC. Translating gives CASSPERSSYNEQFF.

In this sample, this clone turned up once. The chain carries TRBV6-6 and TRBJ2-3, with 10 nucleotides matching TRBD2. CDR3 length equals 15 residues. V was pared by 4 bases and J by 8 bases, with 9 bases of the junction left unmatched. Per the germline V gene, CDR1 is MNHNY and CDR2 is SVGAGI (reference sequence). CDR3 loop: CASSFPGTSEITQYF. The CDR3 nucleotides read TGTGCCAGCAGTTTCCCTGGGACTAGCGAGATTACGCAGTATTTT.

The V call is TRBV11-2, the J call TRBJ2-7; the match to TRBD2 covers 7 bases. With 6 bases clipped from V and 2 bases from J, the junction kept 7 bases outside the gene matches. Germline V gene sequence: CDR1 SGHAT, CDR2 FQNNGV. The CDR3 has 14 residues. The CDR3 region has the DNA TGTGCCAGCAGTTACCCGGGACTACCCTACGAGCAGTACTTC. This translates into CASSYPGLPYEQYF.

V usage is TRBV19 and J usage is TRBJ2-1, with a possible D match to TRBD1 (5 bases). V lost 5 bases to trimming and J lost 0 bases, with 11 bases between them. This CDR3 is 15 amino acids long. Germline CDR1 is LNHDA and CDR2 is SQIVND (reference sequence). For the CDR3, the DNA is TGTGCCAGTAGTGATGCAGGGATCTCCTACAATGAGCAGTTCTTC. Amino acid sequence: CASSDAGISYNEQFF. The whole variable domain, remainder taken from reference TRBV19 and TRBJ2-1, is DGGITQSPKYLFRKEGQNVTLSCEQNLNHDAMYWYRQDPGQGLRLIYYSQIVNDFQKGDIAEGYSVSREKKESFPLTVTSAQKNPTAFYLCASSDAGISYNEQFFGPGTRLTVL.

This clone was observed a few times. CDR3 residues: CASSRDRDDQPQHF. The CDR3 DNA is TGTGCCAGCAGCAGGGACAGGGATGATCAGCCCCAGCATTTT. J is TRBJ1-5 and V is TRBV7-9; TRBD1 agrees at 9 bases. Unmatched junction bases numbered 4, after V lost 5 bases and J lost 5 bases. Germline CDR1 reads SEHNR; CDR2 reads FQNEAQ (reference sequence). The length of the CDR3 is 14 residues.